Following are 30 T cell receptor beta chains from one sample sequenced in a study of blood T cell repertoires in COVID-19. Repertoires were generated with immunoSEQ multiplex PCR, while TCRdb's copy carries only in-frame clones and drops some. The table shows roughly 270,000 clones, with approximately 85% occurring only once. Sequenced input: peripheral blood. Receptors were obtained from a man between 50 and 59 years old with active or convalescent COVID-19.

The chain is built from TRBV7-9 and TRBJ1-1; possibly TRBD1 for D (5 bases). Germline CDR1 reads SEHNR; CDR2 reads FQNEAQ (reference sequence). This CDR3 is 11 amino acids long. V was pared by 1 base and J by 10 bases, with 7 bases between. The CDR3 nucleotides read TGTGCCAGCAGCTTAGGGCAGGGAGCTTTCTTT. Its translation is CASSLGQGAFF.

The gene calls are TRBV30 and TRBJ1-1; 8 positions agree with TRBD1. Germline V gene lookup returns CDR1 GTSNPN and CDR2 SVGIG (reference sequence). J lost 4 bases, V lost 3 bases, and 10 bases had no gene match. This CDR3 comprises 15 residues. DNA of the CDR3: TGTGCCTGGAGATTCGGCAGGGGGCGGATCACTGAAGCTTTCTTT. It encodes CAWRFGRGRITEAFF. The entire variable domain, with the rest obtained from reference TRBV30 and TRBJ1-1, is as follows: SQTIHQWPATLVQPVGSPLSLECTVEGTSNPNLYWYRQAAGRGLQLLFYSVGIGQISSEVPQNLSASRPQDRQFILSSKKLLLSDSGFYLCAWRFGRGRITEAFFGQGTRLTVV.

This clone was detected once. The chain joins TRBV6-5 to TRBJ2-2, with TRBD2 identical over 7 bases. Germline lookup yields CDR1 MNHEY and CDR2 SVGAGI. Trimming cost V 6 bases and J 0 bases; bases outside gene matches: 4. The CDR3 sequence is 15 residues long. This CDR3 reads CASRGGSANTGELFF. CDR3 coding DNA: TGTGCCAGCAGGGGAGGGAGCGCGAACACCGGGGAGCTGTTTTTT.

This clone was detected a few times. This sequence joins TRBV7-8 and TRBJ2-1; 7 bases agree with TRBD2. J lost 0 bases, V lost 1 base, and 3 bases had no gene match. This CDR3 spans 16 amino acids. Germline V gene sequence: CDR1 SGHVS, CDR2 FQNEAQ. The CDR3 spells CASSLVRGSSYNEQFF. In DNA form, the CDR3 reads TGTGCCAGCAGCTTAGTCCGCGGGAGCTCCTACAATGAGCAGTTCTTC.

This chain joins TRBV28 and TRBJ2-1; the D gene is possibly TRBD1 (6 bases). The CDR3 covers 13 residues. Germline CDR1 MDHEN, CDR2 SYDVKM. Trimming removed 6 bases from V and 8 bases from J, with 14 bases in between. CDR3 nucleotide sequence: TGTGCCAGCAGCCTTACAGGGTCGCATGAGCAGTTCTTC. It yields the protein CASSLTGSHEQFF.

This clone was seen at least ten times. The chain combines TRBV9 with TRBJ2-3, with TRBD2 matching over 7 bases. V shed 4 bases and J 0 bases; nucleotides not matched to a gene: 5. Germline CDR1 is SGDLS and CDR2 is YYNGEE. CDR3 size: 15 residues. CDR3 in amino acids: CASSLLSGSTDTQYF. The CDR3 DNA follows: TGTGCCAGCAGCCTACTTAGCGGGAGCACAGATACGCAGTATTTT.

The chain is built from TRBV30 and TRBJ2-7, with 7 bases matching TRBD1. The CDR3 is 15 residues long. V trimming: 2 bases; J trimming: 3 bases; junction bases outside the gene matches: 10. Looked up from germline, CDR1 is GTSNPN and CDR2 is SVGIG (reference sequence). The CDR3 protein is CAWSSTGTDDYEQYF. CDR3 DNA: TGTGCCTGGAGTTCAACCGGGACAGACGACTACGAGCAGTACTTC.

This chain joins TRBV2 and TRBJ2-3; the D is unclear. Trimming removed 7 bases at V and 5 bases at J, with 7 bases between. The CDR3 spans 11 residues. The V gene's germline CDR1 is SNHLY and CDR2 FYNNEI. As DNA, the CDR3 is TGTGCCAGCACCCTCAGAGATACGCAGTATTTT. The encoded protein is CASTLRDTQYF.

The chain joins TRBV30 to TRBJ2-4, with D tentatively TRBD2 (5 bases). The CDR3 totals 13 residues. Germline V gives CDR1 GTSNPN, CDR2 SVGIG (reference sequence). V gave up 1 base and J gave up 7 bases, with 11 bases separating them. In DNA form, the CDR3 reads TGTGCCTGGAGTGCCCCTTCGGGGAACATTCAGTACTTC. Translated, it gives CAWSAPSGNIQYF.

The chain employs TRBV18 and TRBJ2-3; 10 bases match TRBD2. The CDR3 extends over 18 amino acids. Germline assignment: CDR1 KGHSH and CDR2 LQKENI. V dropped 3 bases and J dropped 0; count of bases not matched to a gene: 9. CDR3 loop: CASSPAPGLARSTDTQYF. As DNA, the CDR3 is TGTGCCAGCTCACCGGCTCCGGGACTAGCGAGGAGCACAGATACGCAGTATTTT.

The chain combines TRBV19 with TRBJ2-5, with unresolved D. Germline lookup yields CDR1 LNHDA and CDR2 SQIVND (reference sequence). The CDR3 totals 13 residues. Trimming took 7 bases from V and 1 from J, leaving 10 bases between them. The CDR3 loop is CASTGRPQETQYF. DNA for the CDR3: TGTGCCAGTACAGGTCGACCCCAAGAGACCCAGTACTTC.

This sequence joins TRBV30 and TRBJ2-7; 7 bases are shared with TRBD2. There are 16 residues in the CDR3. In germline, CDR1 is GTSNPN, CDR2 SVGIG (reference sequence). V dropped 2 bases and J dropped 0; count of bases not matched to a gene: 10. CDR3 DNA: TGTGCCTGGAGTCTAGCGGTCCCGAGGAGCTCCTACGAGCAGTACTTC. Protein: CAWSLAVPRSSYEQYF.

The rearrangement links TRBV5-4 to TRBJ2-5; D ambiguous. Per germline, CDR1 SGHNT and CDR2 YYREEE (reference sequence). V lost 3 bases, J lost 2 bases, and 17 bases lay in between. This CDR3 is 16 amino acids long. The CDR3 sequence: CASSSPGTRGQETQYF. Written as DNA, the CDR3 is TGTGCCAGCAGCTCCCCGGGTACTCGAGGACAAGAGACCCAGTACTTC.

The chain recombines TRBV28 with TRBJ1-6; maybe TRBD1 (5 bases). This CDR3 has 15 amino acids. Per the germline V gene, CDR1 is MDHEN and CDR2 is SYDVKM. The V end lost 3 bases, the J end lost 9 bases, and 15 bases lay between the germline ends. DNA of the CDR3: TGTGCCAGCAGTTTCGTTGTGACGGGGGGTTCACCCCTCCACTTT. It encodes CASSFVVTGGSPLHF. Complete variable domain (other parts from reference TRBV28 and TRBJ1-6): DVKVTQSSRYLVKRTGEKVFLECVQDMDHENMFWYRQDPGLGLRLIYFSYDVKMKEKGDIPEGYSVSREKKERFSLILESASTNQTSMYLCASSFVVTGGSPLHFGNGTRLTVT.

This clone was detected a few times. CDR3 region: CASSEYQGAREKLFF. The CDR3 nucleotides read TGTGCCAGCAGTGAATACCAGGGGGCGCGTGAAAAACTGTTTTTT. The chain recombines TRBV25-1 with TRBJ1-4; 8 nucleotides agree with TRBD1. CDR1 is MGHDK, CDR2 SYGVNS, per germline. The CDR3 has 15 residues. J gave up 7 bases and V 0 bases, and 4 bases lay outside the gene matches.

The chain has TRBV27 and TRBJ2-4; a weak D match, TRBD1 (6 bases). CDR1 and CDR2 (germline): MNHEY, SMNVEV (reference sequence). CDR3 length equals 16 residues. V was trimmed by 6 bases and J by 6 bases, leaving 21 bases between them. The CDR3 region is CASSPGGGQYGNIQYF. DNA of the CDR3: TGTGCCAGCAGCCCTGGGGGCGGACAGTACGGAAACATTCAGTACTTC.

The chain is built from TRBV7-2 and TRBJ2-2; a weak D match, TRBD1 (5 bases). CDR3 length equals 16 residues. Germline V gives CDR1 SGHTA, CDR2 FQGNSA. The germline V and J ends were trimmed by 7 bases and 2 bases, with 17 bases remaining between them. The CDR3 sequence is CASNLAQGSNTGELFF. CDR3 nucleotide sequence: TGTGCCAGCAACCTTGCCCAGGGAAGTAACACCGGGGAGCTGTTTTTT.

The gene calls are TRBV15 and TRBJ2-1; the match to TRBD2 covers 9 bases. The CDR3 length is 16 residues. With V trimmed by 1 base and J by 4 bases, 5 bases remained unmatched. Germline CDR1 and CDR2: LNHNV and YYDKDF (reference sequence). CDR3 DNA: TGTGCCACCAGCAGAGGTCGTAGCGGGAGTTACAATGAGCAGTTCTTC. Protein product: CATSRGRSGSYNEQFF.

This sequence joins TRBV28 and TRBJ2-5; D possibly corresponds to TRBD1 (5 bases). CDR3 length: 13 amino acids. Trimming left V 3 bases short and J 2 bases short, with 7 bases between. Germline CDR1 MDHEN, CDR2 SYDVKM. The CDR3 DNA sequence: TGTGCCAGCAGTTTGACAGCGCAAGAGACCCAGTACTTC. It is translated as CASSLTAQETQYF.

This chain uses TRBV6-1 with TRBJ1-2; tentative D call: TRBD1 (5 bases). The CDR3 contains 13 residues. Trimming left V 2 bases short and J 8 bases short, with 12 bases between. Germline CDR1 MNHNS, CDR2 SASEGT. The CDR3 region has the DNA TGTGCCAGCAGTGAAAGCAGGGTGGGAGGCTACACCTTC. Residues: CASSESRVGGYTF.

The chain carries TRBV19 and TRBJ1-2; D perhaps matches TRBD1 (6 bases). V lost 7 bases and J 8 bases, leaving 11 bases between the germline ends. The CDR3 consists of 11 residues. CDR1 and CDR2 from the germline V gene are LNHDA and SQIVND (reference sequence). This CDR3 reads CASTGEGGYTF. The CDR3 nucleotides read TGTGCCAGTACAGGGGAGGGCGGCTACACCTTC.

This rearrangement joins TRBV27 to TRBJ2-5; tentative D call: TRBD1 (6 bases). V gave up 0 bases and J gave up 7 bases, with 18 bases separating them. The CDR3 runs to 16 residues. The germline V gene has CDR1 MNHEY and CDR2 SMNVEV (reference sequence). The CDR3 region is CASSLSGDRRPGTQYF. CDR3 coding DNA: TGTGCCAGCAGTTTATCGGGCGACAGGCGCCCCGGGACCCAGTACTTC.

The chain is built from TRBV12-3 or TRBV12-4 and TRBJ2-2; the D is unclear. The CDR3 covers 12 residues. Trimming removed 6 bases at V and 6 bases at J, with 8 bases between. This chain's CDR3 is CASRSGAGELFF. CDR3 bases: TGTGCCAGCAGGTCAGGCGCCGGGGAGCTGTTTTTT.

This clone was detected only once. This CDR3 reads CASSKAVGNYYEQYF. Here the CDR3 DNA reads TGTGCCAGCAGTAAGGCGGTCGGCAATTACTACGAGCAGTACTTC. The chain combines TRBV2 with TRBJ2-7; D unclear. The CDR3 totals 15 residues. Germline values: CDR1 SNHLY, CDR2 FYNNEI. Trimming removed 5 bases at V and 3 bases at J, with 17 bases between. The entire variable domain, with the rest obtained from reference TRBV2 and TRBJ2-7, is as follows: EPEVTQTPSHQVTQMGQEVILRCVPISNHLYFYWYRQILGQKVEFLVSFYNNEISEKSEIFDDQFSVERPDGSNFTLKIRSTKLEDSAMYFCASSKAVGNYYEQYFGPGTRLTVT.

This clone appeared many times. The sample contains more than one DNA sequence encoding this CDR3. The chain joins TRBV3-1 (or the pseudogene TRBV3-2) to TRBJ2-7; TRBD2 matches 7 bases. The CDR3 covers 14 residues. Germline lookup yields CDR1 LGHDT and CDR2 YNNKEL (reference sequence). Trimming removed 4 bases from V and 0 bases from J; junction bases left unmatched: 3. CDR3 sequence (DNA): TGTGCCAGCAGCCGGGAGGGTAGCTCCTACGAGCAGTACTTC. As protein: CASSREGSSYEQYF.

The V call is TRBV18, the J call TRBJ2-1; perhaps TRBD1 as D (5 bases). Per the germline V gene, CDR1 is KGHSH and CDR2 is LQKENI. The CDR3 is 11 residues long. Trimming took 2 bases from V and 12 from J, leaving 8 bases between them. CDR3 sequence reads: CASSPGAAQFF. The CDR3 bases are TGTGCCAGCTCACCAGGGGCCGCGCAGTTCTTC. Variable domain in full (rest from reference TRBV18 and TRBJ2-1): NAGVMQNPRHLVRRRGQEARLRCSPMKGHSHVYWYRQLPEEGLKFMVYLQKENIIDESGMPKERFSAEFPKEGPSILRIQQVVRGDSAAYFCASSPGAAQFFGPGTRLTVL.

Remarks on this clone: A clone one base away is much larger, so this may be a read error. The same CDR3 arises from other DNA sequences in this sample as well. The chain combines TRBV7-6 with TRBJ2-2, with D perhaps matching TRBD2 (5 bases). V was pared by 3 bases and J by 4 bases, with 12 bases between. Germline-derived CDR1 and CDR2 are SGHVS and FNYEAQ. The CDR3 sequence is 15 residues long. The CDR3 protein is CASSLGSSGTGELFF. The CDR3 nucleotides read TGTGCCAGCAGCTTGGGGAGTTCGGGCACCGGGGAGCTGTTTTTT. The full variable domain, its missing parts supplied by reference TRBV7-6 and TRBJ2-2, is GAGVSQSPRYKVTKRGQDVALRCDPISGHVSLYWYRQALGQGPEFLTYFNYEAQQDKSGLPNDRFSAERPEGSISTLTIQRTEQRDSAMYRCASSLGSSGTGELFFGEGSRLTVL.

This CDR3 reads CASSIGGAAQIGYNSPLHF. CDR3 DNA: TGTGCCAGCAGTATTGGGGGGGCAGCCCAAATCGGATATAATTCACCCCTCCACTTT. The chain combines TRBV27 with TRBJ1-6, with D maybe TRBD1 (6 bases). Germline V CDR1 and CDR2: MNHEY, SMNVEV (reference sequence). This CDR3 contains 19 residues. V was shortened by 5 bases and J by 4 bases, with 24 bases between the two germline ends.

This clone was detected only once. This chain links TRBV14 with TRBJ1-5, with 7 bases lining up with TRBD1. This CDR3 has 14 residues. CDR1 and CDR2 from the germline V gene are SGHDN and FVKESK. With 3 bases clipped from V and 6 bases from J, the junction kept 5 bases outside the gene matches. The CDR3 nucleotides are TGTGCCAGCAGCCAGGGACAGCCGGGTCAGCCCCAGCATTTT. Translation gives CASSQGQPGQPQHF.

The chain combines TRBV11-2 with TRBJ2-7; possibly TRBD1 for D (5 bases). Looked up from germline, CDR1 is SGHAT and CDR2 is FQNNGV. The CDR3 has 14 residues. V lost 1 base and J 2 bases, leaving 9 bases between the germline ends. The CDR3 coding sequence is TGTGCCAGCAGCTTAGGTCAGGGCCCCTACGAGCAGTACTTC. Protein product: CASSLGQGPYEQYF.